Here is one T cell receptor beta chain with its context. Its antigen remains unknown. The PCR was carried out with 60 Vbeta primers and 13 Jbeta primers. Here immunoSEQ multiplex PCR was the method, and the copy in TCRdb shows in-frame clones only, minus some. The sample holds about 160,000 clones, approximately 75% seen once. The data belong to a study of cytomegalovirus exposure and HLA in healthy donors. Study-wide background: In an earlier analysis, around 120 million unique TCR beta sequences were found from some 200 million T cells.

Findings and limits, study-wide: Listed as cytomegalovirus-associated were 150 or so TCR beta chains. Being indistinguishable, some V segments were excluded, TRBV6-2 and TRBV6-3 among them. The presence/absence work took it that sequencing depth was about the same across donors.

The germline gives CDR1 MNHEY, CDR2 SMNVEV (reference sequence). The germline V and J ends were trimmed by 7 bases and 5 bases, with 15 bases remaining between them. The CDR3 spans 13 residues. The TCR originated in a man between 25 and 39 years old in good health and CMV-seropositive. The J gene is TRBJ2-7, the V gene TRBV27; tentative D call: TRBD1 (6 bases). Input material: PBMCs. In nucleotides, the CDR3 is TGTGCCAGCATACAGGGAGATTCACACGAGCAGTACTTC. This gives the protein CASIQGDSHEQYF.